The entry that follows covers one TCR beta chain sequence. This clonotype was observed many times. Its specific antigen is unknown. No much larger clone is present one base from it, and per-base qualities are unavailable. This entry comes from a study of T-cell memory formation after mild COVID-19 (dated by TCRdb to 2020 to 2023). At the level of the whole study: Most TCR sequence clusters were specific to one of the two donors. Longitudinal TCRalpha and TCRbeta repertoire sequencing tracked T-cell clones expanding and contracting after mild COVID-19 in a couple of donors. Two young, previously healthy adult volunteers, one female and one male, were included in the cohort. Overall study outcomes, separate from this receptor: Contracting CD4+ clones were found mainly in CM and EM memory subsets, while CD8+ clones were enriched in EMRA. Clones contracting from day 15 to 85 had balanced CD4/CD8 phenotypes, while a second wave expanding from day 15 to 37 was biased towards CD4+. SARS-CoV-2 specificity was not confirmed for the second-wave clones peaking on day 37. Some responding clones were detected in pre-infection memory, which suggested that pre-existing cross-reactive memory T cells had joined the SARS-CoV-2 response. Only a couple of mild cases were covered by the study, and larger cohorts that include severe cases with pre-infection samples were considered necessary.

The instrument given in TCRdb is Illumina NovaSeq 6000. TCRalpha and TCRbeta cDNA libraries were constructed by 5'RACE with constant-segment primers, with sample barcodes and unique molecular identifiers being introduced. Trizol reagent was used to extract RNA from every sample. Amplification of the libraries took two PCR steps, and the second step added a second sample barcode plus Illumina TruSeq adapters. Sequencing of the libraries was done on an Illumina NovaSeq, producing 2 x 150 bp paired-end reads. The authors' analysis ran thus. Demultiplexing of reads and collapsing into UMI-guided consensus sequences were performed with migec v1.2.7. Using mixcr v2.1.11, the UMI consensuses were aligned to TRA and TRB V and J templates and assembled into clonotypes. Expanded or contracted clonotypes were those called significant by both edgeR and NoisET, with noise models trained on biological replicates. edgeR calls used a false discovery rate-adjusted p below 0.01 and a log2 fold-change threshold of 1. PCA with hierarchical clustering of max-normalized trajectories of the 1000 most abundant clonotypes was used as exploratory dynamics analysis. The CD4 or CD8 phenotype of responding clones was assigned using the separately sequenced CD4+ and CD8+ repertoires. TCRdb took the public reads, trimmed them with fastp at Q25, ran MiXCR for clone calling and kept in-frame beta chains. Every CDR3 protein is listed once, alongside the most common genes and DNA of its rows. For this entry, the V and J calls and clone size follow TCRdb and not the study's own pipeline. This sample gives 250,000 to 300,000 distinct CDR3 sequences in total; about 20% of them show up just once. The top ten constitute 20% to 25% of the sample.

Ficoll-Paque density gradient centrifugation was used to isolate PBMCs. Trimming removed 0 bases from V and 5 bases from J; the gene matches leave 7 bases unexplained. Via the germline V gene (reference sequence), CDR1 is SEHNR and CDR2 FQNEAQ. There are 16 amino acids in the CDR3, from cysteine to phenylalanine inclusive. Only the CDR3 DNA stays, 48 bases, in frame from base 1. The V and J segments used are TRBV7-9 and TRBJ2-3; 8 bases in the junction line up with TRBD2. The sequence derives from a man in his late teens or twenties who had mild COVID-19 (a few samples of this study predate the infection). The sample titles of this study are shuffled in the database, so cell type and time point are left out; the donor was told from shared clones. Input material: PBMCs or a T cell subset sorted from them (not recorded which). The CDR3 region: CASSLAGRGGQDTQYF. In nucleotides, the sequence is TGTGCCAGCAGCTTAGCGGGACGGGGGGGCCAAGATACGCAGTATTTT. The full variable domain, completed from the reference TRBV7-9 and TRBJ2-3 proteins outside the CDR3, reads DTGVSQNPRHKITKRGQNVTFRCDPISEHNRLYWYRQTLGQGPEFLTYFQNEAQLEKSRLLSDRFSAERPKGSFSTLEIQRTEQGDSAMYLCASSLAGRGGQDTQYFGPGTRLTVL.